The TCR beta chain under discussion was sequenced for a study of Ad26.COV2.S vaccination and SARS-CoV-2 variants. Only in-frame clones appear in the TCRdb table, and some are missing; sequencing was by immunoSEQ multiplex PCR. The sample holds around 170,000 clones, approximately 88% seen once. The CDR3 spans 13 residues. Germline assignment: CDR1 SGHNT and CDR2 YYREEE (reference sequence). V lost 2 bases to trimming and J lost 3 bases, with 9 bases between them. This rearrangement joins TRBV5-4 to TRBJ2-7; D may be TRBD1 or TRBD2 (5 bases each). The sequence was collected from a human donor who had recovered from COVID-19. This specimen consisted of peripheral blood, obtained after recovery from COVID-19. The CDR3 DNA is TGTGCCAGCAGCTTAAGGGACCACTACGAGCAGTACTTC. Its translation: CASSLRDHYEQYF. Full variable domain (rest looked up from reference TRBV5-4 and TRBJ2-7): ETGVTQSPTHLIKTRGQQVTLRCSSQSGHNTVSWYQQALGQGPQFIFQYYREEENGRGNFPPRFSGLQFPNYSSELNVNALELDDSALYLCASSLRDHYEQYFGPGTRLTVT.